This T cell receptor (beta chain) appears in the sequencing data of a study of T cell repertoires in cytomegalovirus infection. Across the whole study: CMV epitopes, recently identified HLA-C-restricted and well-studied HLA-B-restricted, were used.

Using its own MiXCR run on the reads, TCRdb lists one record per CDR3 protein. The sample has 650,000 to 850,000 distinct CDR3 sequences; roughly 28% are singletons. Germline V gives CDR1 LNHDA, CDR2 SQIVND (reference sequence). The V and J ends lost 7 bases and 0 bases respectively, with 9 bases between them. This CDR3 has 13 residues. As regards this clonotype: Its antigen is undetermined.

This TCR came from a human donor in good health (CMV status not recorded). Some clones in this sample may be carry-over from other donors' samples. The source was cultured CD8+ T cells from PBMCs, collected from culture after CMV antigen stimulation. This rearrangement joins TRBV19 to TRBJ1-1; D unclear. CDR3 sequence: CASNVWMNTEAFF. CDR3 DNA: TGTGCCAGTAACGTTTGGATGAACACTGAAGCTTTCTTT.